The sequence of this T cell receptor beta chain was determined in a study of PD-1 blockade in classical Hodgkin lymphoma. Libraries were prepared by immunoSEQ multiplex PCR; TCRdb keeps only in-frame clonotypes and omits some of them. The sample yields over 70,000 clones, around nine tenths seen once. Findings and caveats of the study: The CD4+ diversity rise by C4D1 was clearest in complete responders. Newly diagnosed patients reportedly trailed healthy donors in baseline TCR diversity. Why the repertoires differ is still unclear, perhaps disease activity or prior therapy. Exclusion was applied to patients who started nivolumab under 1 year after ASCT.

With respect to this clone: The antigen is unknown.

The time point denotes: cycle 4 day 1 (C4D1), after five to seven weeks of nivolumab. Relapse after autologous stem cell transplantation occurred in every patient, and brentuximab vedotin exposure varied. This sequence originates from a human donor with classical Hodgkin lymphoma. Sample: peripheral blood mononuclear cells (PBMCs), taken before the fourth cycle of nivolumab.

This CDR3 reads CASRGGGASGANVLTF. In DNA, the CDR3 is TGCGCCAGCAGGGGCGGAGGGGCGTCTGGGGCCAACGTCCTGACTTTC. This sequence joins TRBV4-1 and TRBJ2-6; D possibly corresponds to TRBD2 (6 bases). The CDR3 has 16 residues. Germline V gene lookup returns CDR1 MGHRA and CDR2 YSYEKL. V shed 6 bases and J shed 1 base, with 13 bases lying between them.